The 8 T cell receptor beta chains below come from one sample, sequenced in a study of blood T cells in healthy people across ages. A second about 7 to 11 cycle PCR used barcoded and J-beta primers. MiXCR, run by TCRdb on the 5' RACE reads, gives a single entry per CDR3 protein. In the table there are around 1.5 million distinct CDR3 sequences, 42% of which are singletons. The sequencing sample was made of blood. The origin of the receptors is a woman aged 18 to 35 in good health.

This clonotype was observed a handful of times. The chain couples TRBV5-1 to TRBJ2-4, with 9 positions matching TRBD1. The CDR3 length is 17 residues. Germline CDR1 and CDR2: SGHRS and YFSETQ. V shed 3 bases and J 0 bases; nucleotides not matched to a gene: 7. The CDR3 DNA sequence: TGCGCCAGCAGCTACCTCCACAGGGGGCTAGCCAAAAACATTCAGTACTTC. It yields the protein CASSYLHRGLAKNIQYF.

The chain joins TRBV6-4 to TRBJ2-1; D tentatively reads TRBD1 or TRBD2 (6 bases each). V lost 2 bases and J lost 2, with 13 bases in between. Per germline, CDR1 MRHNA and CDR2 SNTAGT. The CDR3 covers 16 residues. CDR3 loop: CASSDLVGGTYNEQFF. The CDR3 region has the DNA TGTGCCAGCAGTGACCTCGTAGGGGGGACCTACAATGAGCAGTTCTTC.

This chain links TRBV20-1 with TRBJ2-7, with D perhaps assigned TRBD1 or TRBD2 (5 bases each). V lost 3 bases, J lost 0 bases, and 21 bases lay in between. CDR1 DFQATT and CDR2 SNEGSKA come from the germline V gene (reference sequence). The CDR3 covers 17 residues. The CDR3 sequence: CSASVRNRGPNSYEQYF. CDR3 coding DNA: TGCAGTGCTAGCGTCCGGAACCGGGGCCCGAACTCCTACGAGCAGTACTTC.

This clonotype has a handful of counts. The rearrangement links TRBV7-2 to TRBJ1-6, with no clear D. CDR1 is SGHTA, CDR2 FQGNSA, per germline. The CDR3 has 15 amino acids. V lost 6 bases to trimming and J lost 0 bases, with 9 bases between them. This CDR3 reads CASRVVSSYNSPLHF. The DNA for the CDR3 is TGTGCCAGCAGGGTAGTGAGCTCCTATAATTCACCCCTCCACTTT.

This chain joins TRBV12-3 or TRBV12-4 and TRBJ1-5, with TRBD1 as a possible D gene (5 bases). The CDR3 has 15 amino acids. V was clipped by 0 bases and J by 0 bases, with 6 bases between them. CDR3 amino acids: CASSLAGPSNQPQHF. DNA of the CDR3: TGTGCCAGCAGTTTAGCGGGGCCTAGCAATCAGCCCCAGCATTTT.

The chain has TRBV20-1 and TRBJ2-1; no reliable D call. Germline-derived CDR1 and CDR2 are DFQATT and SNEGSKA (reference sequence). This CDR3 contains 13 residues. Trimming took 6 bases from V and 13 from J, leaving 22 bases between them. CDR3 sequence (DNA): TGCAGTGCCCCCGGGCCCCTATTGGAGACCCAGTTCTTC. Translating it yields CSAPGPLLETQFF.

On this clonotype: A much larger clone lies a single base off, so this may be a read error. V gene TRBV29-1 combines with J gene TRBJ2-1; D gene uncertain. Germline CDR1 reads SQVTM; CDR2 reads ANQGSEA. The CDR3 runs 11 residues. V lost 8 bases and J 10 bases, leaving 15 bases between the germline ends. The CDR3 nucleotides read TGCAGCTCCTACGGCTTGGAGGAGCAGTTCTTC. It is translated as CSSYGLEEQFF.

CDR3 region: CASSERGTPHF. CDR3 DNA sequence: TGTGCCAGCAGTGAACGAGGCACCCCGCATTTT. The chain is built from TRBV2 and TRBJ1-5; unclear D gene. Germline loops: CDR1 SNHLY, CDR2 FYNNEI. The ends were cut back, 2 bases at V and 15 bases at J, with 11 bases in the middle. This CDR3 comprises 11 residues. Variable domain in full (rest from reference TRBV2 and TRBJ1-5): EPEVTQTPSHQVTQMGQEVILRCVPISNHLYFYWYRQILGQKVEFLVSFYNNEISEKSEIFDDQFSVERPDGSNFTLKIRSTKLEDSAMYFCASSERGTPHFGDGTRLSIL.